This TCR beta chain was found in a study of cytotoxic CD8 clonotypes in ibrutinib-treated CLL. Study details: Productive templates per sample averaged approximately 250,000; productive rearrangements, 94,082.

V trimming: 4 bases; J trimming: 4 bases; junction bases outside the gene matches: 5. Germline V gene sequence: CDR1 MGHRA, CDR2 YSYEKL. The CDR3 contains 15 residues. Measured with immunoSEQ multiplex PCR; TCRdb has only the in-frame clones, and not every one. This repertoire shows about 140,000 clones, roughly three quarters found once; its top ten account for 4.5% to 6.5%. Notes on this clone: Its antigen is unknown. Other DNA sequences in the same sample also yield this CDR3.

Regarding the study as a whole: While tracking circulating CD8+ T-cell counts, baseline clonality exceeded that of age-matched healthy donors. Clonality went higher at ibrutinib response and then dropped back toward baseline at progression.

The TCR originated in a human donor with chronic lymphocytic leukemia. Sequencing was performed on PBMCs, taken after 24 months of ibrutinib treatment. The chain joins TRBV4-1 to TRBJ2-1; 9 bases are a match to TRBD2. The CDR3, as DNA: TGCGCCAGCAGCCTACTAGCGGGCCCATACAATGAGCAGTTCTTC. Translation gives CASSLLAGPYNEQFF.